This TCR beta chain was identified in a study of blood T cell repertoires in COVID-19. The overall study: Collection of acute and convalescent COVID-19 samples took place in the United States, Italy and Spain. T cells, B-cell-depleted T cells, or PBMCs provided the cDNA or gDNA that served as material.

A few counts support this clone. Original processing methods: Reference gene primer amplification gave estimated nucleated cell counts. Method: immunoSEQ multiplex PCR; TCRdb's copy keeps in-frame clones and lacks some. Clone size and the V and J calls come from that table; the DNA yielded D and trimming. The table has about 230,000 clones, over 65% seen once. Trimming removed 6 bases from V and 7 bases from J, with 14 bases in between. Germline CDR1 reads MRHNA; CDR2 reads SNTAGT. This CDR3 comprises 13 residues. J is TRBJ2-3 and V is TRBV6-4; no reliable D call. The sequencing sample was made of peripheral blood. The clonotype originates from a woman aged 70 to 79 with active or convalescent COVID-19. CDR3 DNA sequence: TGTGCCAGCAGCGTTATGAGAATTTATACGCAGTATTTT. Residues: CASSVMRIYTQYF.